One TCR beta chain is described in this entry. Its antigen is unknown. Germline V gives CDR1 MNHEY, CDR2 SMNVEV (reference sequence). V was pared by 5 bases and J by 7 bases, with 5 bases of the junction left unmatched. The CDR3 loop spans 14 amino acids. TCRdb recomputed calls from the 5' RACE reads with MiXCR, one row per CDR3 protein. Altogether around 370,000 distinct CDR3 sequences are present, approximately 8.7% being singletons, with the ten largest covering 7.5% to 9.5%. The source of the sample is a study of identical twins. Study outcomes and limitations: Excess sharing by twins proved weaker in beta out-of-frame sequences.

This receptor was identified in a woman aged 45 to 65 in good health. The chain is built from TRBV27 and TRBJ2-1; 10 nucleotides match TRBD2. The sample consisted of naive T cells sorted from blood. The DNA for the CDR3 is TGTGCCAGCAGTCCAGCGGGAGGGCCAAATGAGCAGTTCTTC. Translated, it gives CASSPAGGPNEQFF.